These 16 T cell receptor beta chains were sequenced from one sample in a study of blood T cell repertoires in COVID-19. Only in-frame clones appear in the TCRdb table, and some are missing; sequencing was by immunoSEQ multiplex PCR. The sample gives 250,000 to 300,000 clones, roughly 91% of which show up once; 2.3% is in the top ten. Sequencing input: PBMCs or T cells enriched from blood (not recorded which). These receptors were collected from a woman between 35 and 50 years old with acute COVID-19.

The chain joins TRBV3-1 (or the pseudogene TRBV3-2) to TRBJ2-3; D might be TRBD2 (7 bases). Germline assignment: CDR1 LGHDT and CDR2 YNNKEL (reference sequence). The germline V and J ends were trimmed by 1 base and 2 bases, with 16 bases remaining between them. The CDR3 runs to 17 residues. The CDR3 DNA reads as TGTGCCAGCAGCCAAGCGGGGGAGGGGGGGAACACAGATACGCAGTATTTT. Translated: CASSQAGEGGNTDTQYF.

The CDR3 loop reads CASSVDTQGGETQYF. The DNA for the CDR3 is TGTGCCAGCAGCGTAGATACACAGGGGGGGGAGACCCAGTACTTC. This chain connects TRBV9 to TRBJ2-5, with D perhaps TRBD1 (8 bases). CDR3 length: 15 amino acids. Trimming cost V 0 bases and J 5 bases, with 14 bases left between them. Germline V lookup: CDR1 SGDLS, CDR2 YYNGEE.

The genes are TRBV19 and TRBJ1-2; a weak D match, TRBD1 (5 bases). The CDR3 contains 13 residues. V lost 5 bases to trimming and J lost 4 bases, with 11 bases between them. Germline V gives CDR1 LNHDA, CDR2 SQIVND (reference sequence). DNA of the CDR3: TGTGCCAGTAGTGAGGACACGAGCTATGGCTACACCTTC. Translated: CASSEDTSYGYTF.

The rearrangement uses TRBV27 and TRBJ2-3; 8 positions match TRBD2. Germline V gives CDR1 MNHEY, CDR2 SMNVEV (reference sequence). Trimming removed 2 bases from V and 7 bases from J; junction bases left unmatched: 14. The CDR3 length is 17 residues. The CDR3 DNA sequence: TGTGCCAGCAGTTTACTTGGCGGGGGGCCCCCTGGAAATACGCAGTATTTT. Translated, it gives CASSLLGGGPPGNTQYF.

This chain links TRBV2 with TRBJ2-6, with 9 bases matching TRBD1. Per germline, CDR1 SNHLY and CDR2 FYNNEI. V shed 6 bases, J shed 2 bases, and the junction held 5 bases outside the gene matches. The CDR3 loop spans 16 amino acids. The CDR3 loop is CASRDRGPTGANVLTF. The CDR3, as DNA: TGTGCCAGCAGGGACAGGGGCCCCACTGGGGCCAACGTCCTGACTTTC.

CDR3 sequence reads: CASSPLTDRGRGEQYF. CDR3 bases: TGTGCCAGCTCACCGCTAACGGACAGGGGGAGAGGGGAGCAGTACTTC. The chain couples TRBV18 to TRBJ2-7; 10 nucleotides align to TRBD1. The ends lost 3 bases at V and 7 bases at J; junction bases unmatched: 12. CDR3 length: 16 residues. Per the germline V gene, CDR1 is KGHSH and CDR2 is LQKENI. The whole variable domain, filled in from reference TRBV18 and TRBJ2-7, reads NAGVMQNPRHLVRRRGQEARLRCSPMKGHSHVYWYRQLPEEGLKFMVYLQKENIIDESGMPKERFSAEFPKEGPSILRIQQVVRGDSAAYFCASSPLTDRGRGEQYFGPGTRLTVT.

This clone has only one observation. The CDR3 bases are TGTGCCAGCAGCTTAGGTTCAGGGGATGGCTACACCTTC. Its translation is CASSLGSGDGYTF. The V call is TRBV7-3, the J call TRBJ1-2; D is possibly TRBD1 (6 bases). V was clipped by 2 bases and J by 6 bases, with 10 bases between them. The CDR3 length is 13 residues. Germline V gene data show CDR1 as SGHTA and CDR2 as FQGTGA.

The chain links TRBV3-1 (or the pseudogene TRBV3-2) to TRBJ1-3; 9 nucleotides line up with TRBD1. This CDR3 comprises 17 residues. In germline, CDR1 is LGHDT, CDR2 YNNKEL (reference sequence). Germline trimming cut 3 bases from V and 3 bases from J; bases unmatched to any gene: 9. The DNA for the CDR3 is TGTGCCAGCAGCCACGAACCACAGGGGGCGCGTGGAAACACCATATATTTT. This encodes CASSHEPQGARGNTIYF.

The CDR3 here is CSVEGQGLYGYTF. The CDR3 DNA is TGCAGCGTTGAAGGACAGGGCCTCTATGGCTACACCTTC. The chain has TRBV29-1 and TRBJ1-2; 7 bases match TRBD1. CDR1 is SQVTM, CDR2 ANQGSEA, per germline. J gave up 4 bases and V 1 base, and 3 bases lay outside the gene matches. This CDR3 is built from 13 residues.

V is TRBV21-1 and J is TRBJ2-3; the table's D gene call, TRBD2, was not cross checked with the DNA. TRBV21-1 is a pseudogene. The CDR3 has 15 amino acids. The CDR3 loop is CATLGGGRSTDTQYF. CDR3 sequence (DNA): TGTGCCACCCTAGGGGGGGGGCGATCCACAGATACGCAGTATTTT.

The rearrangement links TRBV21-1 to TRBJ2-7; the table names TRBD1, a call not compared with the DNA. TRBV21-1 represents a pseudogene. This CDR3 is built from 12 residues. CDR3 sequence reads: CASSKDRGRQYF. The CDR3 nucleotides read TGTGCCAGCAGCAAAGACAGGGGGCGGCAGTACTTC.

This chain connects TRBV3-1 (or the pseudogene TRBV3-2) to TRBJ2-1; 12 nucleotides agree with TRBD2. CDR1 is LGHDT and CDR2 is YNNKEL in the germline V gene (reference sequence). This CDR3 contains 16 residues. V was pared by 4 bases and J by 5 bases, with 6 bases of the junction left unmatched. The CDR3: CASSRRTSGDNNEQFF. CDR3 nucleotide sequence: TGTGCCAGCAGCCGTCGGACTAGCGGGGATAACAATGAGCAGTTCTTC.

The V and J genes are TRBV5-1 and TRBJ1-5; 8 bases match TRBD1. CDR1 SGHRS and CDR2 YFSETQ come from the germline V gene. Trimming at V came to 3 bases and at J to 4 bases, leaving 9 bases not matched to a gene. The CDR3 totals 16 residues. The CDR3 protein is CASSWGRDRRNQPQHF. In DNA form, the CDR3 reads TGCGCCAGCAGCTGGGGGCGGGACAGGCGAAATCAGCCCCAGCATTTT.

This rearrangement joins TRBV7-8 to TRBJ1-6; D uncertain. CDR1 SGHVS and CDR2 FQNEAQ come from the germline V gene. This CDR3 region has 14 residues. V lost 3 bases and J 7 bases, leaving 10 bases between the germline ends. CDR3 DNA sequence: TGTGCCAGCAGCTTCGTCGGGGAGAATTCACCCCTCCACTTT. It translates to CASSFVGENSPLHF.

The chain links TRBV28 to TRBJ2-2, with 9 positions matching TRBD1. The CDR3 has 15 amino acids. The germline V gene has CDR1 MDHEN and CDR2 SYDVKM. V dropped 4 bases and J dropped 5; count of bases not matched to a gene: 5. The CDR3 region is CASSWNRGRTGELFF. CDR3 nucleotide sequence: TGTGCCAGCAGTTGGAACAGGGGGCGGACCGGGGAGCTGTTTTTT.

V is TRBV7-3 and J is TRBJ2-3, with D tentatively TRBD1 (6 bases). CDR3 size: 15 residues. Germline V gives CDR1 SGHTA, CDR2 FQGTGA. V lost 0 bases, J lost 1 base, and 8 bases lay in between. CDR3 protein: CASSLTGAGTDTQYF. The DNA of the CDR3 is TGTGCCAGCAGCTTAACGGGGGCGGGCACAGATACGCAGTATTTT.